The rows below give T cell receptor beta chains drawn from one sample of a study of cytotoxic CD8 clonotypes in ibrutinib-treated CLL. Sequencing used immunoSEQ multiplex PCR; TCRdb keeps in-frame clones, though not all of them. The sample yields approximately 190,000 clones, roughly three quarters seen once. The sample in question was PBMCs, obtained after 12 months of ibrutinib treatment. These receptors were taken from a human donor with chronic lymphocytic leukemia. Each CDR3 is given with its conserved first and last residue. The D gene is left open where the match is weak. Clone size is given for some rows only: seen once, a few or many times, or a class if the clone is expanded.

J: TRBJ2-7; size: -; V: TRBV19; D: -; CDR3: CASSPTGVEQYF; DNA: TGTGCCAGTAGTCCCACGGGGGTCGAGCAGTACTTC
J: TRBJ2-7; size: -; V: TRBV19; D: -; CDR3: CASSIAGRQNEQYF; DNA: TGTGCCAGTAGTATAGCTGGGCGTCAGAACGAGCAGTACTTC
J: TRBJ2-6; size: -; V: TRBV10-3; D: -; CDR3: CAISESISSGANVLTF; DNA: TGTGCCATCAGTGAGTCGATCTCCTCTGGGGCCAACGTCCTGACTTTC
J: TRBJ1-1; size: -; V: TRBV5-1; D: -; CDR3: CASSLVVIGEGAFF; DNA: TGCGCCAGCAGCTTGGTGGTTATTGGGGAGGGAGCTTTCTTT
J: TRBJ2-7; size: -; V: TRBV2; D: -; CDR3: CASNLEGRNYEQYF; DNA: TGTGCCAGCAACCTGGAGGGAAGAAACTACGAGCAGTACTTC
J: TRBJ1-1; size: -; V: TRBV6-1; D: -; CDR3: CASSTTRETEAFF; DNA: TGTGCCAGCAGTACAACACGAGAGACTGAAGCTTTCTTT
J: TRBJ2-7; size: -; V: TRBV9; D: TRBD2; CDR3: CASSSGLAGAYEQYF; DNA: TGTGCCAGCAGCTCGGGACTAGCGGGGGCCTACGAGCAGTACTTC
J: TRBJ1-1; size: -; V: TRBV5-1; D: TRBD1; CDR3: CASSFGTVRNTEAFF; DNA: TGCGCCAGCAGCTTCGGGACAGTTCGAAACACTGAAGCTTTCTTT
J: TRBJ2-1; size: -; V: TRBV7-9; D: TRBD2; CDR3: CASSLPEGPSGSSYNEQFF; DNA: TGTGCCAGCAGCCTACCTGAAGGGCCTAGCGGGAGCTCCTACAATGAGCAGTTCTTC
J: TRBJ2-7; size: few; V: TRBV19; D: TRBD2; CDR3: CASSITRAGAYEQYF; DNA: TGTGCCAGTAGTATCACCAGAGCGGGGGCCTACGAGCAGTACTTC
J: TRBJ2-5; size: -; V: TRBV5-8; D: -; CDR3: CASSLLRGETQYF; DNA: TGTGCCAGCAGCCTTCTTAGGGGTGAGACCCAGTACTTC
J: TRBJ2-5; size: -; V: TRBV4-1; D: -; CDR3: CASSQLVQETQYF; DNA: TGCGCCAGCAGCCAACTAGTTCAAGAGACCCAGTACTTC
J: TRBJ2-2; size: -; V: TRBV9; D: -; CDR3: CASSVVGGLTNTGELFF; DNA: TGTGCCAGCAGCGTAGTTGGGGGGCTGACGAACACCGGGGAGCTGTTTTTT
J: TRBJ2-7; size: -; V: TRBV11-2; D: TRBD1; CDR3: CASSPTGIEQYF; DNA: TGTGCCAGCAGCCCGACAGGGATCGAGCAGTACTTC
J: TRBJ2-7; size: -; V: TRBV5-6; D: -; CDR3: CASSLRDGSYEQYF; DNA: TGTGCCAGCAGCTTGAGGGACGGATCCTACGAGCAGTACTTC
J: TRBJ2-7; size: -; V: TRBV15; D: TRBD2; CDR3: CATSRDLAEAYEQYF; DNA: TGTGCCACCAGCAGAGATCTAGCGGAGGCCTACGAGCAGTACTTC
J: TRBJ1-4; size: once; V: TRBV5-4; D: TRBD1; CDR3: CASSLSLGQELFF; DNA: TGTGCCAGCAGCTTGTCCTTGGGACAGGAACTGTTTTTT
J: TRBJ2-2; size: few; V: TRBV5-4; D: TRBD1; CDR3: CASSPGGARTGELFF; DNA: TGTGCCAGCAGCCCAGGGGGTGCGCGCACCGGGGAGCTGTTTTTT
J: TRBJ2-5; size: -; V: TRBV6-5; D: TRBD1; CDR3: CASSYERQGAQTQYF; DNA: TGTGCCAGCAGTTACGAACGCCAGGGGGCACAGACCCAGTACTTC
J: TRBJ2-3; size: few; V: TRBV7-9; D: -; CDR3: CASGRGTDTQYF; DNA: TGTGCCAGCGGGCGGGGCACAGATACGCAGTATTTT
J: TRBJ2-7; size: -; V: TRBV29-1; D: -; CDR3: CSVEGLSPYEQYF; DNA: TGCAGCGTTGAAGGCCTCTCCCCCTACGAGCAGTACTTC
J: TRBJ1-2; size: -; V: TRBV6-5; D: TRBD1; CDR3: CASRPAGGARYTF; DNA: TGTGCCAGCAGACCAGCAGGGGGCGCAAGGTACACCTTC
J: TRBJ2-3; size: -; V: TRBV6-5; D: -; CDR3: CASSYRAEGTQYF; DNA: TGTGCCAGCAGTTACAGAGCGGAGGGTACGCAGTATTTT
J: TRBJ2-3; size: -; V: TRBV11-3; D: -; CDR3: CASSAGGFSSTDTQYF; DNA: TGTGCCAGCAGCGCCGGTGGCTTCTCTAGCACAGATACGCAGTATTTT
J: TRBJ1-5; size: -; V: TRBV14; D: -; CDR3: CASSQDAAAWQGVLPQHF; DNA: TGTGCCAGCAGCCAAGATGCGGCGGCTTGGCAGGGAGTTTTGCCCCAGCATTTT
J: TRBJ2-7; size: -; V: TRBV6-1; D: TRBD2; CDR3: CASRAPGLAVHEQYF; DNA: TGTGCCAGCAGAGCACCGGGACTAGCGGTCCACGAGCAGTACTTC
J: TRBJ2-5; size: -; V: TRBV18; D: TRBD2; CDR3: CASSQRTSGRYETQYF; DNA: TGTGCCAGCTCGCAAAGGACTAGCGGGAGGTATGAGACCCAGTACTTC
J: TRBJ2-1; size: -; V: TRBV5-5; D: TRBD1; CDR3: CASSLKGGFEQFF; DNA: TGTGCCAGCAGCTTGAAAGGGGGCTTTGAGCAGTTCTTC
J: TRBJ2-2; size: once; V: TRBV10-1; D: -; CDR3: CASSERGPGELFF; DNA: TGCGCCAGCAGTGAGAGGGGCCCCGGGGAGCTGTTTTTT
J: TRBJ2-7; size: -; V: TRBV19; D: -; CDR3: CASSIGARGTYEQYF; DNA: TGTGCCAGTAGTATCGGGGCGCGCGGTACATACGAGCAGTACTTC
J: TRBJ1-2; size: -; V: TRBV2; D: TRBD1; CDR3: CASSGGQGRGVYGYTF; DNA: TGTGCCAGCAGCGGGGGACAGGGTAGAGGGGTCTATGGCTACACCTTC
J: TRBJ1-1; size: -; V: TRBV15; D: -; CDR3: CATSRQGESTEAFF; DNA: TGTGCCACCAGCAGACAGGGTGAGTCCACTGAAGCTTTCTTT
J: TRBJ2-5; size: -; V: TRBV2; D: -; CDR3: CASSEGGTQYF; DNA: TGTGCCAGCAGTGAAGGTGGGACCCAGTACTTC
J: TRBJ2-3; size: -; V: TRBV11-1; D: TRBD2; CDR3: CASSLEGAGGTDTQYF; DNA: TGTGCCAGCAGCTTAGAGGGTGCGGGGGGCACAGATACGCAGTATTTT
J: TRBJ2-3; size: -; V: TRBV7-9; D: TRBD1; CDR3: CASSFGQGRDTQYF; DNA: TGTGCCAGCAGTTTTGGACAGGGGAGGGATACGCAGTATTTT
J: TRBJ2-5; size: -; V: TRBV18; D: -; CDR3: CASSLQETQYF; DNA: TGTGCCAGCTCACTCCAGGAGACCCAGTACTTC
J: TRBJ2-1; size: -; V: TRBV15; D: TRBD1; CDR3: CATSPTRRTGKNLGHNEQFF; DNA: TGTGCCACCAGCCCTACCCGCCGGACAGGGAAGAACTTGGGACACAATGAGCAGTTCTTC
J: TRBJ2-7; size: -; V: TRBV28; D: -; CDR3: CASSSGQIPYEQYF; DNA: TGTGCCAGCAGTTCTGGACAGATCCCCTACGAGCAGTACTTC
J: TRBJ2-1; size: -; V: TRBV18; D: TRBD2; CDR3: CASSSLAGDNEQFF; DNA: TGTGCCAGCTCATCGCTAGCGGGAGACAATGAGCAGTTCTTC
J: TRBJ2-7; size: few; V: TRBV7-9; D: -; CDR3: CASSLDNRYEQYF; DNA: TGTGCCAGCAGCTTAGATAACAGATACGAGCAGTACTTC
J: TRBJ1-4; size: -; V: TRBV4-1; D: TRBD1; CDR3: CASSQPGQGSYEKLFF; DNA: TGCGCCAGCAGCCAACCGGGACAGGGATCGTATGAAAAACTGTTTTTT
J: TRBJ2-7; size: -; V: TRBV5-1; D: -; CDR3: CASSLGQREQYF; DNA: TGCGCCAGCAGCTTGGGACAGCGCGAGCAGTACTTC